One TCR beta chain is described in this entry. Antigen specificity is unknown. CDR1 is SGHRS and CDR2 is YFSETQ in the germline V gene. CDR3 length equals 15 residues. V gave up 4 bases and J gave up 2 bases, with 13 bases separating them. These data originate in a study of T cell responses to AZD1222 COVID-19 vaccine. Whole-study findings and limits: Donors were chiefly white British, with a greater number of females, and clonal diversity was perhaps underestimated. The study reported that nearly half of spike-specific TCRs target unmutated variant regions.

Produced via immunoSEQ multiplex PCR; TCRdb's table is partial and in-frame only. The data hold some 160,000 clones, with roughly 93% observed a single time. The genes are TRBV5-1 and TRBJ1-5; possibly TRBD1 for D (5 bases). The specimen comprised peripheral blood, sampled 28 days after the second AZD1222 dose. The receptor was isolated from an adult who received the AZD1222 COVID-19 vaccine. CDR3 coding DNA: TGCGCCAGCAGCCCCGACGGGGCTGGCAATCAGCCCCAGCATTTT. Translated, it gives CASSPDGAGNQPQHF.